The 10 T cell receptor beta chains given below trace back to one sample, sequenced in a study of blood T cells in healthy people across ages. Through a sample-barcoded 5' primer and a J-beta primer mix, a second PCR was run for 7 to 11 cycles. TCRdb passed the 5' RACE reads through MiXCR, listing each CDR3 protein once. The data contain about 1.4 million distinct CDR3 sequences, approximately 59% of them singletons. Sequenced: blood. The source of these receptors is a man aged 18 to 30 in good health.

The V and J genes are TRBV6-6 and TRBJ2-3; unclear D gene. Germline lookup yields CDR1 MNHNY and CDR2 SVGAGI (reference sequence). This CDR3 contains 14 residues. V lost 6 bases and J lost 2, with 12 bases in between. DNA for the CDR3: TGTGCCAGCAGATCCGGACCTTACACAGATACGCAGTATTTT. Amino acid sequence: CASRSGPYTDTQYF.

The chain recombines TRBV15 with TRBJ1-2; tentative D call: TRBD1 (5 bases). The V gene's germline CDR1 is LNHNV and CDR2 YYDKDF (reference sequence). The CDR3 contains 13 residues. Trimming cost V 1 base and J 6 bases, with 9 bases left between them. CDR3 sequence: CATSRARDHGYTF. The CDR3 DNA reads TGTGCCACCAGCAGAGCCAGGGACCATGGCTACACCTTC.

The chain is built from TRBV18 and TRBJ1-1, with D possibly being TRBD1 (6 bases). The germline CDR1 and CDR2 sequences are KGHSH and LQKENI. V was cut by 6 bases and J by 0 bases, with 8 bases left in between. The CDR3 length is 13 residues. Here the CDR3 reads CASSGTMNTEAFF. DNA of the CDR3: TGTGCCAGCTCCGGGACAATGAACACTGAAGCTTTCTTT.

The genes are TRBV29-1 and TRBJ2-1; perhaps D is TRBD1 or TRBD2 (6 bases each). The CDR3 contains 14 residues. Deletions cut 8 bases from V and 4 bases from J, with 18 bases between. The V gene's germline CDR1 is SQVTM and CDR2 ANQGSEA. CDR3 protein: CSTGARLGYNEQFF. DNA of the CDR3: TGCAGCACGGGGGCCCGCCTGGGTTACAATGAGCAGTTCTTC.

This clonotype has just one count. The chain recombines TRBV11-2 with TRBJ2-7; 10 nucleotides match TRBD2. Trimming cost V 5 bases and J 8 bases; bases outside gene matches: 12. The germline CDR1 and CDR2 sequences are SGHAT and FQNNGV. This CDR3 has 15 amino acids. DNA for the CDR3: TGTGCCAGCAGCCCCATAGCGGGGGGCTCCCCGCAGCAGTACTTC. This encodes CASSPIAGGSPQQYF.

V and J are TRBV29-1 and TRBJ2-1, with D perhaps TRBD2 (5 bases). Trimming stripped 6 bases from V and 9 bases from J, with 15 bases between. This CDR3 is 12 amino acids long. In germline, CDR1 is SQVTM, CDR2 ANQGSEA. The chain's CDR3 is CSVPAERAEQFF. DNA for the CDR3: TGCAGCGTACCAGCGGAGAGGGCTGAGCAGTTCTTC.

This clonotype came up a few times. V gene TRBV6-2 or TRBV6-3 combines with J gene TRBJ2-2; D is ambiguous. The germline V and J ends were trimmed by 2 bases and 7 bases, with 14 bases remaining between them. The CDR3 is 15 residues long. Germline-derived CDR1 and CDR2 are MNHEY and SVGEGT. The CDR3: CASSYQAGVNGELFF. The CDR3 region has the DNA TGTGCCAGCAGTTACCAAGCTGGGGTTAACGGGGAGCTGTTTTTT.

The CDR3 sequence is CSARGRSLYNSPLHF. Written as DNA, the CDR3 is TGCAGTGCTAGGGGGAGGAGTCTGTATAATTCACCCCTCCACTTT. The V and J genes are TRBV20-1 and TRBJ1-6; D unresolved. V was shortened by 3 bases and J by 4 bases, with 13 bases between the two germline ends. CDR1 is DFQATT, CDR2 SNEGSKA, per germline (reference sequence). The CDR3 extends over 15 amino acids.

The sample holds many counts of this clonotype. The rearrangement links TRBV2 to TRBJ1-2; D not certain. CDR3 length: 11 residues. Trimming pared 2 bases from V and 2 bases from J, leaving 0 bases between. Germline CDR1 is SNHLY and CDR2 is FYNNEI. CDR3 in amino acids: CASSENYGYTF. In DNA, the CDR3 is TGTGCCAGCAGTGAAAACTATGGCTACACCTTC.

This chain uses TRBV6-5 with TRBJ2-3; the D is unclear. The germline CDR1 and CDR2 sequences are MNHEY and SVGAGI. The CDR3 length is 13 residues. The V gene lost 5 bases and the J gene lost 2 bases, with 8 bases spanning the gap. The CDR3 is CASSPMNTDTQYF. The CDR3 region has the DNA TGTGCCAGCAGTCCGATGAACACAGATACGCAGTATTTT.